These 7 T cell receptor beta chains share one sample of origin, sequenced in a study of cytomegalovirus exposure and HLA in healthy donors. PCR amplification relied on 60 Vbeta primers (plus 13 Jbeta primers). Repertoires were generated with immunoSEQ multiplex PCR, while TCRdb's copy carries only in-frame clones and drops some. The sample contains 170,000 or so clones, 70% to 85% of which appear only once. The sample consisted of PBMCs. Source of these receptors: a woman in her twenties or thirties in good health and CMV-seropositive.

This clone was counted a few times. The chain is built from TRBV5-1 and TRBJ1-2; TRBD1 matches at 9 bases. The CDR3 has 15 amino acids. With 0 bases clipped from V and 4 bases from J, the junction kept 4 bases outside the gene matches. Germline V gene data show CDR1 as SGHRS and CDR2 as YFSETQ. The CDR3 nucleotides read TGCGCCAGCAGCTTGGGGACAGGGGCCCCCTATGGCTACACCTTC. Its translation: CASSLGTGAPYGYTF. The full variable domain, in which reference TRBV5-1 and TRBJ1-2 provide the parts outside the CDR3, is KAGVTQTPRYLIKTRGQQVTLSCSPISGHRSVSWYQQTPGQGLQFLFEYFSETQRNKGNFPGRFSGRQFSNSRSEMNVSTLELGDSALYLCASSLGTGAPYGYTFGSGTRLTVV.

The chain uses TRBV25-1 and TRBJ2-7; no definite D call. Trimming pared 2 bases from V and 3 bases from J, leaving 11 bases between. The CDR3 covers 14 residues. Germline assignment: CDR1 MGHDK and CDR2 SYGVNS. The DNA for the CDR3 is TGTGCCAGCAGTGAAGCTCGCGTTGGCTACGAGCAGTACTTC. Amino acids: CASSEARVGYEQYF.

The V call is TRBV9, the J call TRBJ2-4, with TRBD2 as a possible D gene (5 bases). The V and J ends lost 0 bases and 2 bases respectively, with 6 bases between them. The CDR3 covers 14 residues. From germline, CDR1 is SGDLS and CDR2 YYNGEE. CDR3 DNA: TGTGCCAGCAGCGTAGGGGAGACCAAAAACATTCAGTACTTC. It is translated as CASSVGETKNIQYF.

The chain links TRBV9 to TRBJ2-7, with D maybe TRBD1 (6 bases). V lost 0 bases, J lost 5 bases, and 24 bases lay in between. Germline assignment: CDR1 SGDLS and CDR2 YYNGEE. The CDR3 is 18 residues long. The chain's CDR3 is CASSVGGGRLLEGDEQYF. Here the CDR3 DNA reads TGTGCCAGCAGCGTAGGGGGTGGACGGCTATTAGAGGGGGACGAGCAGTACTTC.

Remarks on this clone: The sample holds other DNA sequences that translate to the same CDR3. The chain employs TRBV15 and TRBJ2-5; D possibly corresponds to TRBD1 (5 bases). Germline CDR1 and CDR2: LNHNV and YYDKDF (reference sequence). The CDR3 loop spans 13 amino acids. V was clipped by 3 bases and J by 5 bases, with 10 bases between them. The CDR3 bases are TGTGCCACCAGCAGGGACCAGGGTGAGACCCAGTACTTC. It yields the protein CATSRDQGETQYF.

J is TRBJ2-2 and V is TRBV5-8, with D perhaps TRBD1 (5 bases). The germline V gene encodes CDR1 SGHTS and CDR2 YDEGEE. The CDR3 covers 14 residues. The V and J ends lost 2 bases and 4 bases respectively, with 9 bases between them. Here the CDR3 DNA reads TGTGCCAGCAGCTTCCAGGGTATCACCGGGGAGCTGTTTTTT. Encoded protein: CASSFQGITGELFF.

The chain employs TRBV6-5 and TRBJ2-5; 9 bases match TRBD1. The germline V gene has CDR1 MNHEY and CDR2 SVGAGI. The CDR3 extends over 13 amino acids. Losses at the gene ends were 10 bases for V and 2 bases for J; bases not matched to a gene: 5. The CDR3 is CATPDRGQETQYF. The CDR3 coding sequence is TGTGCCACCCCGGACAGGGGTCAAGAGACCCAGTACTTC.